This T cell receptor beta chain was sequenced for a study of CD8+ T cells in alopecia areata. The germline V gene encodes CDR1 SQVTM and CDR2 ANQGSEA. There are 10 residues in the CDR3. The V gene lost 7 bases and the J gene lost 5 bases, with 6 bases spanning the gap. cDNA serving as the sequencing template came from extracted, reverse transcribed RNA. The method was immunoSEQ multiplex PCR; TCRdb's version includes in-frame clones alone and lacks a portion of them. This table holds more than 95,000 clones, 55% to 70% found once. Study conclusions and caveats: Normal skin's resident alphabeta T cells are sequenced alongside lesional scalp T cells. Sharing of TCRs across patients appeared less clear than in mice, possibly for HLA-related reasons. The study found higher clonality in lesional than normal scalp, especially in alopecia totalis/universalis.

It was from PBMCs that CD4+ and CD8+ T cells were sorted. Of note for this clone: Its antigen is still unknown.

Sequenced: CD4+ T cells sorted from blood. This receptor was taken from a human donor in good health. The chain is built from TRBV29-1 and TRBJ2-1; TRBD2 is a possible D gene (5 bases). The CDR3 DNA is TGCAGCGGGGGAGACAATGAGCAGTTCTTC. Amino acids: CSGGDNEQFF.